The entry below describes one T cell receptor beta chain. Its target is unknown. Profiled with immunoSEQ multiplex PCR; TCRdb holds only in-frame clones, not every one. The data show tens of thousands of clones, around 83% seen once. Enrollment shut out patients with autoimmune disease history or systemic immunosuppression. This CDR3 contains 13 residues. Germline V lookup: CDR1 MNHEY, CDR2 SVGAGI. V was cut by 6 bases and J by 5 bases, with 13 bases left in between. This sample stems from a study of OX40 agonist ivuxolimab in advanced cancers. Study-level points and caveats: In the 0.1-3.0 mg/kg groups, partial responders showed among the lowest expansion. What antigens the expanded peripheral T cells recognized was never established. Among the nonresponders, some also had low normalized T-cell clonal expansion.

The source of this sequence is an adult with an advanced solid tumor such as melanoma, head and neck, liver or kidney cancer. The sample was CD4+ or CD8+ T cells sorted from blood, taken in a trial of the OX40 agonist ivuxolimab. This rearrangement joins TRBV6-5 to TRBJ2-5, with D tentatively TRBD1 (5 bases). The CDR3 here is CASRPTVVETQYF. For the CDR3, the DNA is TGTGCCAGCAGACCGACAGTGGTGGAGACCCAGTACTTC.